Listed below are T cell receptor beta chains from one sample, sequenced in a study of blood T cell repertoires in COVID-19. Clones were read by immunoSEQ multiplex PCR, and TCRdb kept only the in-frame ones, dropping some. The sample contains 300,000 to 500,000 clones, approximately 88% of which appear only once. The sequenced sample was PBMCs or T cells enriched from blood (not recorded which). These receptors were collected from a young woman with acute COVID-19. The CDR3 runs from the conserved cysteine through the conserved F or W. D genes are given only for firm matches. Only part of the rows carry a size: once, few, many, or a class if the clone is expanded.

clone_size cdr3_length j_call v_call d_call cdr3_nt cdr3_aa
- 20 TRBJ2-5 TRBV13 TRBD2 TGTGCCAGCAGCTCCCCGTTGCCCGATAAACTAGCGGGGGAGAAGGAGACCCAGTACTTC CASSSPLPDKLAGEKETQYF
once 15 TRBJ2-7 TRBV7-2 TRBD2 TGTGCCAGCAGCCCCCAGCGGGGTCTACTCTACGAGCAGTACTTC CASSPQRGLLYEQYF
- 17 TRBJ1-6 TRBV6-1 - TGTGCCAGCAGTGAGTCAGGTCCCTACTCCTATAATTCACCCCTCCACTTT CASSESGPYSYNSPLHF
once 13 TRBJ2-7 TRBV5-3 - TGTGCCAGCTACCGGACAACCCACTACGAGCAGTACTTC CASYRTTHYEQYF
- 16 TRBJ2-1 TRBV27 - TGTGCCAGCAGTCCTCTGGCAGGGGCGGTTTACAATGAGCAGTTCTTC CASSPLAGAVYNEQFF
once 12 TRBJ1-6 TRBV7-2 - TGTGCCAGCAGCTTATACACGCCAGCCCTCCACTTT CASSLYTPALHF
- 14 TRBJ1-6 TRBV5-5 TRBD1 TGTGCCAGCAGCCATGACAGGGGTAATTCACCCCTCCACTTT CASSHDRGNSPLHF
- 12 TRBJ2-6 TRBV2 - TGTGCCAGCAGCCATGAGAACAACGTCCTGACTTTC CASSHENNVLTF
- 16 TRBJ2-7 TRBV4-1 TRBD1 TGCGCCAGCAGCCAGCTTCCGACAGGGGCAATCTACGAGCAGTACTTC CASSQLPTGAIYEQYF
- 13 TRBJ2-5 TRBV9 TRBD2 TGTGCCAGCAGTCCTCTAGCGGACGGGACCCAGTACTTC CASSPLADGTQYF
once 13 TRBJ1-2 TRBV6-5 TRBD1 TGTGGCCCGACAGGGGTTCGTGACTATGGCTACACCTTC CGPTGVRDYGYTF
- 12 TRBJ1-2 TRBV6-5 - TGTGCCAGCAGTTTCTTAGCGGGTGGCTACACCTTC CASSFLAGGYTF
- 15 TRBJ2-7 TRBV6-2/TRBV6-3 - TGTGCCAGCAGTTACGATGACAGGTTTCCCTACGAGCAGTACTTC CASSYDDRFPYEQYF
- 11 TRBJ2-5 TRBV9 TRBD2 TGTGCCAGCAGCCGGGGGGGGACCCAGTACTTC CASSRGGTQYF
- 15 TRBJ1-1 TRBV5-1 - TGCGCCAGCAGCCCAGGAGGACGTAAAGGCACTGAAGCTTTCTTT CASSPGGRKGTEAFF
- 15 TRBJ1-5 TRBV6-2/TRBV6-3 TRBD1 TGTGCCAGCAGTTACGGGGACAGAAACAATCAGCCCCAGCATTTT CASSYGDRNNQPQHF
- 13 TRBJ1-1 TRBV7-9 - TGTGCCAGCAGCTTAAGGGCAGGGGATTTTGCTTTCTTT CASSLRAGDFAFF
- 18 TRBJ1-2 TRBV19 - TGTGCCAGTACCCCTGAGGTGCCTGGGGCAAGGGGAGGCGGTGGCTACACCTTC CASTPEVPGARGGGGYTF
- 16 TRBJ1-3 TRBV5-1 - TGCGCCAGCAGCTTAGTTACAGGGAGCTCTGGAAACACCATATATTTT CASSLVTGSSGNTIYF
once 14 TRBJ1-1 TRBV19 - TGTGCCAGTAGTAACCGACAGCAGAACACTGAAGCTTTCTTT CASSNRQQNTEAFF
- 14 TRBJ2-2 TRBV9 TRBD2 TGTGCCAGCAGCGTAGGAGGGAGGGCCGGGGAGCTGTTTTTT CASSVGGRAGELFF
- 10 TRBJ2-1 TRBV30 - TGTGCCGGCGGCCGGAATGAGCAGTTCTTC CAGGRNEQFF
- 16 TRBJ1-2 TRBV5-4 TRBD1 TGTGCCAGCAGCCCGGCGGGACAGGGTTCCAACTATGGCTACACCTTC CASSPAGQGSNYGYTF
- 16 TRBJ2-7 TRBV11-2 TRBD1 TGTGCCAGCAGCTCGATCACCGGGACAGGGGTTTGGGAGCAGTACTTC CASSSITGTGVWEQYF
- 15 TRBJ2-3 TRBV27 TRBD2 TGTGCCAGCAGCCCCAGCGGGGAGGGCACAGATACGCAGTATTTT CASSPSGEGTDTQYF
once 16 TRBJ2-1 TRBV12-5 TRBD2 TGTGCTAGTGGTTTGGTTGCGGGGGGGTTGTACAATGAGCAGTTCTTC CASGLVAGGLYNEQFF
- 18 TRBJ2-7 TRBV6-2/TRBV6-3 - TGTGCCAGCAGTTCTAACGAAGCAGGGGCCCCACCGATCTACGAGCAGTACTTC CASSSNEAGAPPIYEQYF
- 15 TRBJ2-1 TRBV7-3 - TGTGCCAGCAGCTTGGGACACCTCTCCTACAATGAGCAGTTCTTC CASSLGHLSYNEQFF